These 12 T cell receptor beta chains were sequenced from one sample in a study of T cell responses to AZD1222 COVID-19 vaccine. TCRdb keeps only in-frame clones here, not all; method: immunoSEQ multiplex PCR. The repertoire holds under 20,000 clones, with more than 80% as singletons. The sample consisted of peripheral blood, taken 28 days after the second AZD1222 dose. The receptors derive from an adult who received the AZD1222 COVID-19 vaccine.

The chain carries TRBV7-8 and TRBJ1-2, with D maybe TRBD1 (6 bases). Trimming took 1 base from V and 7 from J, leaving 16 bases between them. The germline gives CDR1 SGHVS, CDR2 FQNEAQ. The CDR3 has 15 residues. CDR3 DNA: TGTGCCAGCAGCTTAGTCGCTATGAGGGGGAGTGGCTACACCTTC. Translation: CASSLVAMRGSGYTF.

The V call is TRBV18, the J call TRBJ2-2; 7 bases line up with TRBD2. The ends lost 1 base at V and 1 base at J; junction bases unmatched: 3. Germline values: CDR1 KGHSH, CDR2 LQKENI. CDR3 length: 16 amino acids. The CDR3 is CASSPRLAVNTGELFF. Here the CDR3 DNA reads TGTGCCAGCTCACCACGTCTAGCGGTGAACACCGGGGAGCTGTTTTTT.

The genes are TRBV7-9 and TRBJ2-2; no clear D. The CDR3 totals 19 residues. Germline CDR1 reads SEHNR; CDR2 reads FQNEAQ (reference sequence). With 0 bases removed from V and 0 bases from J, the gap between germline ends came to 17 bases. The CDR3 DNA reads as TGTGCCAGCAGCTTAGCGCTAGTATCGGGTCTGGCGAACACCGGGGAGCTGTTTTTT. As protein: CASSLALVSGLANTGELFF.

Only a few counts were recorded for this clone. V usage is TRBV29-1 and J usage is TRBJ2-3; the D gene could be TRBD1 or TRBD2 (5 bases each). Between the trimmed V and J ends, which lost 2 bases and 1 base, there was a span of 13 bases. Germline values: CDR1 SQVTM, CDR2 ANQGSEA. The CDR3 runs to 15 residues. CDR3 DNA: TGCAGCGTTGAAATTGGGGGAGTGGGCACAGATACGCAGTATTTT. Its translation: CSVEIGGVGTDTQYF.

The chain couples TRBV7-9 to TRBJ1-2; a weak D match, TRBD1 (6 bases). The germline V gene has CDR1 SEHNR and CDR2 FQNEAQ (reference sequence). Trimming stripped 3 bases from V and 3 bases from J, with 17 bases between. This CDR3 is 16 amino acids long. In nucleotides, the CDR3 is TGTGCCAGCAGCTTCCTCCGGGACACAAGGGACTATGGCTACACCTTC. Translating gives CASSFLRDTRDYGYTF.

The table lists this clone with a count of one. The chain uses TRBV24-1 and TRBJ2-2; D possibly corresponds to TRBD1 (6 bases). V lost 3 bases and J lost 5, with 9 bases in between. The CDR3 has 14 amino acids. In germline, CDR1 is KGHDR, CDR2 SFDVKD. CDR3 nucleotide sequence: TGTGCCACCAGTGATGCTCAGGGGACCGGGGAGCTGTTTTTT. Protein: CATSDAQGTGELFF.

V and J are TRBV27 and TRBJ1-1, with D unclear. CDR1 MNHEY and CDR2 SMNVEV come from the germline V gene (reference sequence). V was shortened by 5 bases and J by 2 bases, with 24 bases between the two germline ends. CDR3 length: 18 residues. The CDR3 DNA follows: TGTGCCAGCAGTCCAGGAACATTTTTACGAACCCGTAACACTGAAGCTTTCTTT. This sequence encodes CASSPGTFLRTRNTEAFF.

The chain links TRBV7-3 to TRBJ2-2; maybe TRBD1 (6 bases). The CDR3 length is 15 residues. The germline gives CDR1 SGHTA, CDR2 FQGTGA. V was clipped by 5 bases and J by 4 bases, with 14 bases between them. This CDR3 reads CASSLQGQSTGELFF. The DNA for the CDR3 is TGTGCCAGCAGCCTACAGGGCCAATCCACCGGGGAGCTGTTTTTT.

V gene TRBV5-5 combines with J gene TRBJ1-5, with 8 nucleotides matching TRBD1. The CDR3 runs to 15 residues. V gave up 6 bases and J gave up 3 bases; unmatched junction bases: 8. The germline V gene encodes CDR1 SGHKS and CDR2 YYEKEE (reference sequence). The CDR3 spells CASTLTGGFNQPQHF. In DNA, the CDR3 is TGTGCCAGCACCCTCACAGGGGGATTCAATCAGCCCCAGCATTTT. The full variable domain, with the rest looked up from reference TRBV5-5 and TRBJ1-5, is DAGVTQSPTHLIKTRGQQVTLRCSPISGHKSVSWYQQVLGQGPQFIFQYYEKEERGRGNFPDRFSARQFPNYSSELNVNALLLGDSALYLCASTLTGGFNQPQHFGDGTRLSIL.

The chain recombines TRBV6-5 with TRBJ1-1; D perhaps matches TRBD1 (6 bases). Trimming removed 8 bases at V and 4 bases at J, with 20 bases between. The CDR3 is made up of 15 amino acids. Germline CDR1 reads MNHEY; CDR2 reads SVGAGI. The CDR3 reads CASPRGLIMGTEAFF. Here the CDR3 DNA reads TGTGCCAGCCCCAGGGGACTAATAATGGGCACTGAAGCTTTCTTT.

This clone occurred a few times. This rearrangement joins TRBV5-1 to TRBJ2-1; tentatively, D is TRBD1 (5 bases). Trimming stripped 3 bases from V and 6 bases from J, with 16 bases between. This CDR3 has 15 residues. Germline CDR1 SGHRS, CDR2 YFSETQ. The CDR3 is CASSSRAVLTNEQFF. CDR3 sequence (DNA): TGCGCCAGCAGCTCCAGGGCAGTCTTGACCAATGAGCAGTTCTTC.

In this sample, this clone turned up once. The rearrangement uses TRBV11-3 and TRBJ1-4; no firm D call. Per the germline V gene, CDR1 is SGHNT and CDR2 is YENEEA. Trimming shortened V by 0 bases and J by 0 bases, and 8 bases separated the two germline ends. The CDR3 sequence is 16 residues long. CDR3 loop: CASSLDQFATNEKLFF. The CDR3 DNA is TGTGCCAGCAGCTTAGACCAGTTCGCAACTAATGAAAAACTGTTTTTT.